This T cell receptor (beta chain) originates from a study of T-cell reconstitution after alpha-beta-depleted transplantation in children (dated by TCRdb to about 2016). Notes on the research overall: T-cell immune reconstitution after TCRalphabeta/CD19-depleted allogeneic hematopoietic cell transplantation in children was quantitatively tracked in the study by means of TCR repertoire profiling.

Receptors were amplified or captured by PCR. TCRdb lists the instrument as Illumina HiSeq 2500. TCR libraries were prepared with molecular barcoding, using unique molecular identifiers to normalize TCRbeta repertoire quantification. TCRdb ran its own pipeline on the public reads, namely fastp trimming at Q25 and MiXCR clone calling, and kept in-frame beta chains. Rows are combined by CDR3 protein, so each entry shows the most common genes and DNA. The table for this sample lists more than 550,000 distinct CDR3 sequences; 8% to 11% of them were counted only once. Roughly 4% of the sample goes to the ten largest clones. This clonotype was found a few times. It lacks a known antigen. Base qualities were left out, and no much larger clone turns up one base away. V sheds 2 bases and J sheds 13 bases, leaving 9 bases between their ends. From a lookup of the germline V gene (reference sequence), CDR1 and CDR2 are MNHEY and SMNVEV. From cysteine to phenylalanine, the CDR3 is 12 amino acids long. Left in the record is the CDR3 DNA by itself, 36 bases read in frame from the first base.

The sequencing here drew on PBMCs from the stem cell graft donor, taken from the stem cell graft. The chain was built from TRBV27 and TRBJ1-6; a weak D assignment points to TRBD1 (6 bases agree). This clonotype was obtained from a human donor who donated a stem cell graft to a child with acute myeloid leukemia. The nucleotide sequence reads as follows: TGTGCCAGCAGTTTAGCTGGGGGCCCCCTCCACTTT. The resulting protein is CASSLAGGPLHF.